This is a list of T cell receptor beta chains from one sample in a study of PD-1 blockade in mismatch repair-deficient tumors. Profiling relied on immunoSEQ multiplex PCR, and the TCRdb table lists in-frame clones only, not all of them. Here the sample spans about 100,000 clones, 65% to 85% being singletons. Sequenced material: peripheral blood, taken less than 37 weeks after starting pembrolizumab. These receptors all come from an adult with mismatch repair-deficient cancer. The CDR3 runs from the conserved cysteine through the conserved F or W. D genes are given only for firm matches. Size is stated for part of the rows, as once, few or many counts, or as a class when the clone is expanded.

D	size	V	J	CDR3	DNA
.	few	TRBV2	TRBJ2-7	CASSDGGFLSYEQYF	TGTGCCAGCAGTGACGGAGGGTTCCTCTCCTACGAGCAGTACTTC
.	.	TRBV10-3	TRBJ2-3	CAISPASGTDTQYF	TGTGCCATCAGTCCGGCCAGTGGCACAGATACGCAGTATTTT
.	.	TRBV10-3	TRBJ2-5	CAISASETVGGETQYF	TGTGCCATCAGTGCCTCCGAGACAGTCGGTGGGGAGACCCAGTACTTC
TRBD1	few	TRBV30	TRBJ1-1	CAWSITGARTEAFF	TGTGCCTGGAGTATCACAGGGGCGAGGACTGAAGCTTTCTTT
TRBD1	.	TRBV14	TRBJ2-7	CASSQEQGASEQYF	TGTGCCAGCAGCCAAGAACAGGGGGCGTCCGAGCAGTACTTC
TRBD1	.	TRBV5-4	TRBJ2-1	CASSRGQGRSYNEQFF	TGTGCCAGCAGCCGGGGACAGGGGAGATCCTACAATGAGCAGTTCTTC
.	.	TRBV7-9	TRBJ2-7	CASSGVSSYEQYF	TGTGCCAGCTCGGGGGTAAGCTCCTACGAGCAGTACTTC
.	.	TRBV19	TRBJ1-4	CASSIGDGENEKLFF	TGTGCCAGTAGTATAGGGGACGGTGAGAATGAAAAACTGTTTTTT
.	.	TRBV14	TRBJ2-3	CASSQDRGAITDTQYF	TGTGCCAGCAGCCAAGATCGGGGGGCAATCACAGATACGCAGTATTTT
.	.	TRBV7-9	TRBJ2-7	CASSLNRDYEQYF	TGTGCCAGCAGCTTAAACAGGGACTACGAGCAGTACTTC
TRBD1	.	TRBV5-1	TRBJ2-3	CASSLGRTGRDTQYF	TGCGCCAGCAGCTTGGGGAGGACAGGTAGAGATACGCAGTATTTT
.	.	TRBV4-1	TRBJ1-2	CASSQDPGEDYGYTF	TGCGCCAGCAGCCAAGACCCAGGGGAGGACTATGGCTACACCTTC
TRBD1	.	TRBV5-6	TRBJ1-5	CASSGQGKQPQHF	TGTGCCAGCAGCGGACAGGGGAAACAGCCCCAGCATTTT
.	few	TRBV11-2	TRBJ1-5	CASSGDRNQPQHF	TGTGCCAGCAGCGGAGACAGAAATCAGCCCCAGCATTTT
.	.	TRBV7-8	TRBJ1-1	CASSLGRGNTEAFF	TGTGCCAGCAGCTTAGGGAGGGGGAACACTGAAGCTTTCTTT
.	.	TRBV11-3	TRBJ2-4	CASSIGQSLAKNIQYF	TGTGCCAGCAGCATCGGACAGAGCCTAGCCAAAAACATTCAGTACTTC
.	.	TRBV7-3	TRBJ1-2	CASSLFREGGYTF	TGTGCCAGCAGCTTATTCAGGGAGGGTGGCTACACCTTC
TRBD2	.	TRBV27	TRBJ2-1	CASRIAGGPVNEQFF	TGTGCCAGCAGGATAGCGGGAGGGCCTGTGAATGAGCAGTTCTTC
.	.	TRBV5-4	TRBJ1-4	CAARSKDEKLFF	TGTGCCGCCAGGTCAAAGGATGAAAAACTGTTTTTT
.	.	TRBV19	TRBJ1-4	CASSIVSRRNNEKLFF	TGTGCCAGTAGTATAGTCTCACGGAGAAATAATGAAAAACTGTTTTTT
.	.	TRBV6-1	TRBJ2-1	CASSEAPGGGAIGGQFF	TGTGCCAGCAGTGAAGCTCCGGGCGGGGGCGCAATAGGAGGGCAGTTCTTC
.	.	TRBV5-1	TRBJ1-1	CASSSQGMNTEAFF	TGCGCCAGCAGCTCTCAGGGGATGAACACTGAAGCTTTCTTT
TRBD2	once	TRBV27	TRBJ2-7	CASSTLAGGTYEQYF	TGTGCCAGCAGCACCCTAGCGGGTGGGACCTACGAGCAGTACTTC
TRBD2	.	TRBV7-3	TRBJ2-1	CASSLGLAEYNEQFF	TGTGCCAGCAGCCTGGGACTAGCGGAGTACAATGAGCAGTTCTTC
.	.	TRBV9	TRBJ2-7	CASSAHSDGAAYEQYF	TGTGCCAGCAGCGCACATTCGGACGGGGCCGCCTACGAGCAGTACTTC
TRBD2	.	TRBV5-1	TRBJ2-1	CASSFSSGRTNEQFF	TGCGCCAGCAGCTTCTCTAGCGGGAGAACAAATGAGCAGTTCTTC
.	.	TRBV5-6	TRBJ1-5	CASSSTEPQPQHF	TGTGCCAGCAGTTCCACAGAGCCTCAGCCCCAGCATTTT
.	few	TRBV6-4	TRBJ2-1	CASSEELRREQFF	TGTGCCAGCAGTGAAGAGCTGCGACGGGAGCAGTTCTTC
.	.	TRBV30	TRBJ1-2	CAWSEGTNYGYTF	TGTGCCTGGTCAGAGGGAACTAACTATGGCTACACCTTC
.	.	TRBV9	TRBJ2-5	CASSVVGRKEETQYF	TGTGCCAGCAGCGTAGTAGGGCGAAAAGAAGAGACCCAGTACTTC
TRBD2	.	TRBV28	TRBJ2-1	CASSFGAGGTHEQFF	TGTGCCAGCAGTTTTGGAGCGGGAGGAACTCATGAGCAGTTCTTC
TRBD2	.	TRBV6-5	TRBJ2-1	CASSYSGLANEQFF	TGTGCCAGCAGTTACTCAGGACTAGCGAATGAGCAGTTCTTC
.	.	TRBV14	TRBJ2-7	CASGDRGHKSEQYF	TGTGCCAGCGGCGACCGGGGACACAAAAGCGAGCAGTACTTC
TRBD1	.	TRBV19	TRBJ2-1	CASSRGQGAREEQFF	TGTGCCAGTAGCCGGGGACAGGGGGCGCGGGAGGAGCAGTTCTTC
TRBD2	few	TRBV29-1	TRBJ2-1	CSVLGVASGRASYNEQFF	TGCAGCGTGTTGGGGGTTGCTAGCGGGAGGGCTTCCTACAATGAGCAGTTCTTC
.	once	TRBV5-1	TRBJ1-1	CASSRGVTGTEAFF	TGCGCCAGCAGCCGCGGAGTCACGGGCACTGAAGCTTTCTTT
.	.	TRBV15	TRBJ2-3	CATSNRQFADTQYF	TGTGCCACCAGCAACCGACAGTTTGCAGATACGCAGTATTTT